The 22 T cell receptor beta chains given below trace back to one sample, sequenced in a study of T cells after yellow fever vaccination. A single record per CDR3 protein comes from TCRdb applying MiXCR to the 5' RACE reads. The sample shows about 630,000 distinct CDR3 sequences, roughly an eighth of them seen only once. The sequencing here drew on PBMCs, taken on the day of the yellow fever booster vaccination. All receptors come from a man aged 25-45 years who received the YFV17D yellow fever vaccine.

This clonotype was seen more than once but under ten times. V is TRBV7-9 and J is TRBJ2-7; D perhaps matches TRBD2 (5 bases). There are 14 residues in the CDR3. The germline V gene has CDR1 SEHNR and CDR2 FQNEAQ (reference sequence). V was pared by 3 bases and J by 9 bases, with 18 bases between. The CDR3 nucleotides read TGTGCCAGCAGCTTTGTTGGTGCATCCGAGGGGCAGTACTTC. Translated: CASSFVGASEGQYF.

This clonotype has more than one count but fewer than ten. The chain carries TRBV28 and TRBJ2-7; 10 positions match TRBD1. The V gene's germline CDR1 is MDHEN and CDR2 SYDVKM. CDR3 length: 14 residues. The ends lost 7 bases at V and 6 bases at J; junction bases unmatched: 9. The CDR3 bases are TGTGCCAGCATTTCGGGACAGGGGTTCTCCGAGCAGTACTTC. This codes for CASISGQGFSEQYF.

This clonotype was seen a few times. The CDR3 is CASSPETGVGYTF. The CDR3 nucleotides are TGTGCCAGCTCACCGGAGACAGGTGTCGGCTACACCTTC. This sequence joins TRBV18 and TRBJ1-2; D may be TRBD1 (6 bases). Trimming removed 3 bases at V and 8 bases at J, with 13 bases between. This CDR3 is built from 13 residues. Germline lookup yields CDR1 KGHSH and CDR2 LQKENI. Drawing the rest from reference TRBV18 and TRBJ1-2, the complete variable domain is NAGVMQNPRHLVRRRGQEARLRCSPMKGHSHVYWYRQLPEEGLKFMVYLQKENIIDESGMPKERFSAEFPKEGPSILRIQQVVRGDSAAYFCASSPETGVGYTFGSGTRLTVV.

This clonotype was observed a few times. The V and J genes are TRBV18 and TRBJ1-2; D is possibly TRBD1 (6 bases). V lost 3 bases to trimming and J lost 5 bases, with 16 bases between them. Per the germline V gene, CDR1 is KGHSH and CDR2 is LQKENI. The CDR3 length is 15 residues. Here the CDR3 DNA reads TGTGCCAGCTCACCTCCAGGGGCGAGGGAATATGGCTACACCTTC. This encodes CASSPPGAREYGYTF.

The count of this clonotype is one. The chain is built from TRBV7-2 and TRBJ2-3; 9 positions match TRBD1. CDR1 and CDR2 (germline): SGHTA, FQGNSA. The CDR3 length is 17 residues. Losses at the gene ends were 0 bases for V and 5 bases for J; bases not matched to a gene: 9. CDR3: CASSLALIQGAGDTQYF. DNA of the CDR3: TGTGCCAGCAGCTTAGCTTTAATACAGGGGGCCGGAGATACGCAGTATTTT.

This clonotype occurred many times. The J gene is TRBJ2-5, the V gene TRBV2, with 8 bases lining up with TRBD1. Per germline, CDR1 SNHLY and CDR2 FYNNEI. The CDR3 covers 15 residues. Trimming took 6 bases from V and 0 from J; bases not matched to a gene: 6. CDR3 in DNA: TGTGCCAGCAGACCAGGACAGGGCCACCAAGAGACCCAGTACTTC. Protein product: CASRPGQGHQETQYF.

The sample holds a few counts of this clonotype. The rearrangement links TRBV5-6 to TRBJ2-5, with D uncertain. The CDR3 consists of 16 residues. Germline V lookup: CDR1 SGHDT, CDR2 YYEEEE. V was pared by 0 bases and J by 5 bases, with 17 bases between. CDR3 protein: CASSLVWAPVLETQYF. The CDR3, as DNA: TGTGCCAGCAGCTTGGTTTGGGCCCCGGTTCTGGAGACCCAGTACTTC.

The chain is built from TRBV12-3 or TRBV12-4 and TRBJ1-1; D gene ambiguous. The CDR3 spans 14 residues. V lost 8 bases and J 0 bases, leaving 13 bases between the germline ends. CDR3 in DNA: TGTGCCAGCCGAACAATGGGGTTGAACACTGAAGCTTTCTTT. Amino acids: CASRTMGLNTEAFF.

The chain combines TRBV18 with TRBJ2-3; D is perhaps TRBD1 or TRBD2 (5 bases each). The germline V and J ends were trimmed by 3 bases and 2 bases, with 12 bases remaining between them. The CDR3 covers 15 residues. Looked up from germline, CDR1 is KGHSH and CDR2 is LQKENI. The CDR3 loop is CASSPTRDATDTQYF. In nucleotides, the CDR3 is TGTGCCAGCTCACCTACGAGGGACGCCACAGATACGCAGTATTTT.

This clonotype has a handful of counts. The junction departs from the called germline gene at one end, perhaps through a read error. This chain connects TRBV7-8 to TRBJ2-7; a possible D gene is TRBD2 (6 bases). The CDR3 runs to 13 residues. Germline V gene data show CDR1 as SGHVS and CDR2 as FQNEAQ. CDR3 bases: TGTGCCAGTAAGGAGGGCCCCTCCAACGAGCAGTACTTC. Protein: CASKEGPSNEQYF.

This clonotype occurred a few times. The genes are TRBV7-2 and TRBJ2-7; TRBD2 aligns across 8 bases. The CDR3 consists of 16 residues. CDR1 is SGHTA and CDR2 is FQGNSA in the germline V gene. J lost 0 bases, V lost 1 base, and 5 bases had no gene match. CDR3 sequence reads: CASSLVAGRASYEQYF. The CDR3 region has the DNA TGTGCCAGCAGCTTAGTCGCCGGGAGGGCCTCCTACGAGCAGTACTTC.

The chain recombines TRBV20-1 with TRBJ2-3; D might be TRBD1 (5 bases). Germline V gene lookup returns CDR1 DFQATT and CDR2 SNEGSKA (reference sequence). Trimming took off 1 base at V and 2 bases at J, with 13 bases between the two ends. The CDR3 contains 15 residues. Here the CDR3 reads CSARGALGDTDTQYF. Written as DNA, the CDR3 is TGCAGTGCTAGAGGAGCTTTAGGGGACACAGATACGCAGTATTTT.

This clonotype has a handful of counts. The chain couples TRBV7-9 to TRBJ2-4, with a tentative D call TRBD2 (5 bases). Between the trimmed V and J ends, which lost 5 bases and 2 bases, there was a span of 13 bases. The CDR3 is 15 residues long. Per germline, CDR1 SEHNR and CDR2 FQNEAQ (reference sequence). CDR3 region: CASSPPGSTKNIQYF. In DNA form, the CDR3 reads TGTGCCAGCAGCCCACCGGGGTCTACCAAAAACATTCAGTACTTC.

V gene TRBV4-3 combines with J gene TRBJ1-1; 7 bases agree with TRBD1. Germline V CDR1 and CDR2: LGHNA, YSLEER. CDR3 length: 16 residues. The ends lost 1 base at V and 1 base at J; junction bases unmatched: 6. The CDR3 is CASSQGQGRSNTEAFF. CDR3 sequence (DNA): TGCGCCAGCAGCCAAGGACAGGGACGGTCGAACACTGAAGCTTTCTTT.

The rearrangement joins TRBV20-1 to TRBJ2-3; 10 nucleotides line up with TRBD2. V lost 1 base, J lost 4 bases, and 5 bases stayed unmatched. The V gene's germline CDR1 is DFQATT and CDR2 SNEGSKA (reference sequence). The CDR3 sequence is 15 residues long. The CDR3 protein is CSARVASGSPDTQYF. The CDR3 bases are TGCAGTGCTAGAGTGGCTAGCGGGAGCCCAGATACGCAGTATTTT.

The rearrangement links TRBV28 to TRBJ2-5; 9 bases are a match to TRBD1. V trimming: 11 bases; J trimming: 1 base; junction bases outside the gene matches: 11. Germline loops: CDR1 MDHEN, CDR2 SYDVKM. This CDR3 is built from 15 residues. CDR3 region: CAHTGGAGLQETQYF. The CDR3 DNA is TGTGCCCATACAGGGGGCGCGGGTCTCCAAGAGACCCAGTACTTC.

This clonotype was seen more than once but under ten times. The J gene is TRBJ2-1, the V gene TRBV10-3, with 8 bases fitting TRBD1. V lost 8 bases, J lost 4 bases, and 10 bases stayed unmatched. CDR1 is ENHRY, CDR2 SYGVKD, per germline. This CDR3 is 15 amino acids long. The CDR3 DNA reads as TGTGCCATCGCAGGGGGCAGGGAGAGGTACAATGAGCAGTTCTTC. This gives the protein CAIAGGRERYNEQFF.

A few counts support this clonotype. Sequence at one end of the junction differs from germline and may be a read error. This sequence joins TRBV29-1 and TRBJ2-3, with 8 bases that match TRBD2. CDR3 length equals 15 residues. Looked up from germline, CDR1 is SQVTM and CDR2 is ANQGSEA. The DNA for the CDR3 is TGCAGCGTAGAAGCTAGCGGGCGCCTCACAGATACGCAGTATTTT. Its protein product is CSVEASGRLTDTQYF.

The chain has TRBV19 and TRBJ2-7; 10 bases are shared with TRBD1. Germline trimming cut 3 bases from V and 3 bases from J; bases unmatched to any gene: 2. CDR3 length: 14 residues. Per the germline V gene, CDR1 is LNHDA and CDR2 is SQIVND (reference sequence). CDR3 coding DNA: TGTGCCAGTAGTATGGGACAGGGGATCTACGAGCAGTACTTC. It is translated as CASSMGQGIYEQYF.

This clonotype showed up just a few times. The chain recombines TRBV30 with TRBJ1-2; D remains unclear. The V gene lost 2 bases and the J gene lost 8 bases, with 12 bases spanning the gap. CDR3 length: 12 residues. The germline gives CDR1 GTSNPN, CDR2 SVGIG (reference sequence). The chain's CDR3 is CAWSIAEEGYTF. The DNA for the CDR3 is TGTGCCTGGAGTATCGCGGAGGAGGGCTACACCTTC.

The rearrangement links TRBV20-1 to TRBJ1-1, with TRBD1 as a possible D gene (6 bases). The CDR3 has 13 residues. V was pared by 6 bases and J by 2 bases, with 13 bases between. The germline CDR1 and CDR2 sequences are DFQATT and SNEGSKA (reference sequence). The CDR3, as DNA: TGCAGTGCCAAAGGACAGATAAACACTGAAGCTTTCTTT. Translating it yields CSAKGQINTEAFF.

The rearrangement links TRBV30 to TRBJ1-4; 7 positions agree with TRBD1. From germline, CDR1 is GTSNPN and CDR2 SVGIG (reference sequence). Trimming at V came to 2 bases and at J to 8 bases, leaving 8 bases not matched to a gene. This CDR3 region has 14 residues. The CDR3 here is CAWSPSPGQEKLFF. For the CDR3, the DNA is TGTGCCTGGAGTCCCTCGCCGGGACAGGAAAAACTGTTTTTT.